This T cell receptor (beta chain) emerged from a study of vaccination effects on CD4 cells after COVID-19. The repertoire was sequenced with immunoSEQ multiplex PCR; TCRdb's copy has only in-frame clones and lacks some. The sample consists of 20,000 to 30,000 clones, around 79% of them appearing once. A remark on this clone: Its antigen is undetermined.

Germline CDR1 and CDR2: SGHAT and FQNNGV. V was shortened by 5 bases and J by 5 bases, with 25 bases between the two germline ends. The CDR3 is 18 residues long. Study outcomes and limitations: Early timepoints after infection were absent, and convalescent patients were few in the study. Marked clonal contraction of infection- and vaccine-induced clones was seen late after vaccination. Healthy vaccinees showed cross-reactivity with common cold coronaviruses in only 1 of 255 vaccine-induced clones.

Antigen-specific CD4+ T cells expanded by the ViraFEST assay with viral peptide pools were then sequenced. CD4+ T cell isolation took place after approximately 11 days of culture. Two-dose BNT162b2 or mRNA-1273 vaccination was given to participants. Vaccinated participants had no history of SARS-CoV-2 infection and tested negative for nucleocapsid antibodies. The chain couples TRBV11-2 to TRBJ2-1; tentatively, D is TRBD2 (5 bases). The source material was CD4+ T cells from PBMCs cultured with SARS-CoV-2 spike peptides, sampled after COVID-19 vaccination. This TCR was recovered from a human donor who received a COVID-19 vaccine. The DNA for the CDR3 is TGTGCCAGCAGCCAGGTGGGGATAAGAGGACTTGGTCACAATGAGCAGTTCTTC. Translating it yields CASSQVGIRGLGHNEQFF. Full variable domain (remainder filled in from reference TRBV11-2 and TRBJ2-1): EAGVAQSPRYKIIEKRQSVAFWCNPISGHATLYWYQQILGQGPKLLIQFQNNGVVDDSQLPKDRFSAERLKGVDSTLKIQPAKLEDSAVYLCASSQVGIRGLGHNEQFFGPGTRLTVL.